The 5 T cell receptor beta chains listed next were all sequenced from one sample in a study of blood T cells in healthy people across ages. A sample-barcoded 5' primer and a J-beta primer mix were used in a second PCR of roughly 6 to 11 cycles. MiXCR, applied by TCRdb to the 5' RACE reads, yields one record per CDR3 protein. Seen here are 1.5 million to 2 million distinct CDR3 sequences, 28% observed once, and the top ten hold roughly 8%. Sequencing was done on a sample of blood. Receptors were obtained from a woman aged 25 to 39 in good health.

As concerns this clonotype: One base away lies a much larger clone, so this may be a sequencing read error. This chain connects TRBV7-9 to TRBJ2-7; 7 nucleotides agree with TRBD2. CDR1 SEHNR and CDR2 FQNEAQ come from the germline V gene (reference sequence). CDR3 length equals 13 residues. DNA for the CDR3: TGTGCCAACAGCGGGGCGGTCGGCTACGAGCAGTACTTC. Protein sequence: CANSGAVGYEQYF. The full variable domain, with the rest looked up from reference TRBV7-9 and TRBJ2-7, is DTGVSQNPRHKITKRGQNVTFRCDPISEHNRLYWYRQTLGQGPEFLTYFQNEAQLEKSRLLSDRFSAERPKGSFSTLEIQRTEQGDSAMYLCANSGAVGYEQYFGPGTRLTVT.

The V call is TRBV7-2, the J call TRBJ2-5; D perhaps matches TRBD2 (6 bases). V was pared by 8 bases and J by 7 bases, with 26 bases between. The CDR3 has 16 amino acids. The germline V gene has CDR1 SGHTA and CDR2 FQGNSA. DNA of the CDR3: TGTGCCAGCGGAGCTTATACGCTAGCGCTTGGTGGGACCCAGTACTTC. Amino acids: CASGAYTLALGGTQYF.

This clonotype has a handful of counts. The chain carries TRBV30 and TRBJ2-1, with TRBD2 identical over 8 bases. This CDR3 has 15 residues. Trimming cost V 0 bases and J 4 bases; bases outside gene matches: 5. Germline V gives CDR1 GTSNPN, CDR2 SVGIG (reference sequence). CDR3 loop: CAWSVLSGAYNEQFF. The CDR3 coding sequence is TGTGCCTGGAGTGTACTTAGCGGGGCTTACAATGAGCAGTTCTTC. Full variable domain (outside the CDR3, taken from reference TRBV30 and TRBJ2-1): SQTIHQWPATLVQPVGSPLSLECTVEGTSNPNLYWYRQAAGRGLQLLFYSVGIGQISSEVPQNLSASRPQDRQFILSSKKLLLSDSGFYLCAWSVLSGAYNEQFFGPGTRLTVL.

The rearrangement joins TRBV20-1 to TRBJ2-5; 9 bases line up with TRBD1. With V trimmed by 6 bases and J by 2 bases, 10 bases remained unmatched. The CDR3 spans 15 residues. Germline V gene sequence: CDR1 DFQATT, CDR2 SNEGSKA (reference sequence). CDR3 sequence: CSASPGDRGQETQYF. CDR3 nucleotide sequence: TGCAGTGCCTCCCCCGGAGACAGGGGGCAAGAGACCCAGTACTTC.

This clonotype occurred many times. The genes are TRBV7-8 and TRBJ2-5; TRBD2 aligns across 8 bases. The CDR3 is 14 amino acids. Looked up from germline, CDR1 is SGHVS and CDR2 is FQNEAQ. The V segment lost 8 bases and the J segment 4 bases; nucleotides outside the gene matches: 9. The CDR3 nucleotides read TGTGCCAGCCGGGAGGGGAGGTCAGGAGAGACCCAGTACTTC. Protein: CASREGRSGETQYF.